The 6 T cell receptor beta chains below were found in one sample sequenced in a study of blood T cell repertoires in COVID-19. This table comes from immunoSEQ multiplex PCR, and its TCRdb copy is limited to in-frame clones, with some not included. The data contain about 30,000 clones, roughly nine tenths of them singletons. Material: peripheral blood. These receptors came from a man between 60 and 70 years old with active COVID-19.

The CDR3 protein is CASSYSRAPSGNTIYF. CDR3 nucleotide sequence: TGTGCCAGCAGTTACTCCAGGGCCCCCTCTGGAAACACCATATATTTT. The chain is built from TRBV6-5 and TRBJ1-3, with D possibly matching TRBD1 (5 bases). CDR3 size: 16 residues. V was trimmed by 0 bases and J by 0 bases, leaving 9 bases between them. Germline loops: CDR1 MNHEY, CDR2 SVGAGI.

This chain joins TRBV7-9 and TRBJ2-3; TRBD2 aligns across 8 bases. Per germline, CDR1 SEHNR and CDR2 FQNEAQ (reference sequence). The trim removed 1 base at V and 5 bases at J, leaving 8 bases unmatched. This CDR3 region has 16 residues. CDR3 bases: TGTGCCAGCAGCTTAGTTAGTAGCGGGGAAGGAGATACGCAGTATTTT. Residues: CASSLVSSGEGDTQYF.

The chain links TRBV7-8 to TRBJ1-1; D not resolved. Per germline, CDR1 SGHVS and CDR2 FQNEAQ. The CDR3 length is 15 residues. Trimming took off 4 bases at V and 1 base at J, with 13 bases between the two ends. CDR3 in amino acids: CASSSIPTGNTEAFF. CDR3 bases: TGTGCCAGCAGCTCGATTCCCACGGGGAACACTGAAGCTTTCTTT. The whole variable domain, filled in from reference TRBV7-8 and TRBJ1-1, reads GAGVSQSPRYKVAKRGQDVALRCDPISGHVSLFWYQQALGQGPEFLTYFQNEAQLDKSGLPSDRFFAERPEGSVSTLKIQRTQQEDSAVYLCASSSIPTGNTEAFFGQGTRLTVV.

The genes are TRBV4-1 and TRBJ1-3; possibly TRBD1 for D (5 bases). The germline CDR1 and CDR2 sequences are MGHRA and YSYEKL. Trimming removed 2 bases at V and 5 bases at J, with 13 bases between. This CDR3 is built from 15 residues. The CDR3 is CASSQIGVSRNTIYF. For the CDR3, the DNA is TGCGCCAGCAGCCAAATAGGGGTGTCGCGAAACACCATATATTTT.

This chain uses TRBV6-6 with TRBJ1-1, with 8 bases identical to TRBD1. Per germline, CDR1 MNHNY and CDR2 SVGAGI (reference sequence). The CDR3 has 14 amino acids. V shed 4 bases, J shed 12 bases, and the junction held 13 bases outside the gene matches. The DNA for the CDR3 is TGTGCCAGCAGTTCGCAACCCAGGACAGGGTGGACTTTCTTT. This gives the protein CASSSQPRTGWTFF.

The chain couples TRBV28 to TRBJ2-1, with D uncertain. Trimming took off 6 bases at V and 7 bases at J, with 16 bases between the two ends. Germline CDR1 is MDHEN and CDR2 is SYDVKM. The CDR3 runs to 14 residues. The CDR3 sequence is CASRTIRKNNEQFF. The CDR3 DNA reads as TGTGCCAGCAGAACTATTCGCAAAAATAATGAGCAGTTCTTC. The entire variable domain, with the rest obtained from reference TRBV28 and TRBJ2-1, is as follows: DVKVTQSSRYLVKRTGEKVFLECVQDMDHENMFWYRQDPGLGLRLIYFSYDVKMKEKGDIPEGYSVSREKKERFSLILESASTNQTSMYLCASRTIRKNNEQFFGPGTRLTVL.